The sequence of this T cell receptor beta chain was determined in a study of OX40 agonist ivuxolimab in advanced cancers. Assay used: immunoSEQ multiplex PCR; TCRdb lists only in-frame clones, some missing. The table has about 61,000 clones, approximately 90% seen once. The CDR3 sequence is 15 residues long. CDR1 is SGHTA, CDR2 FQGNSA, per germline. Trimming took 2 bases from V and 3 from J; bases not matched to a gene: 7. The material sequenced was CD4+ or CD8+ T cells sorted from blood, taken in a trial of the OX40 agonist ivuxolimab. This chain uses TRBV7-2 with TRBJ2-7; TRBD1 agrees at 7 bases. The clonotype comes from an adult with an advanced solid tumor such as melanoma, head and neck, liver or kidney cancer. Written as DNA, the CDR3 is TGTGCCAGCAGCTTAAGTGGCCAGGGGGTCTACGAGCAGTACTTC. Translation: CASSLSGQGVYEQYF.